This TCR beta chain was profiled in a study of CD8 T cells in ankylosing spondylitis. Study results and caveats: In ankylosing spondylitis patients, matched synovial fluid reportedly showed significant enrichment of disease-linked clones. Earlier reports found some motif variants in synovial fluid and blood in reactive arthritis. Blood from ankylosing spondylitis patients appeared to carry a characteristic eight-variant TCR beta motif.

MiXCR was run by TCRdb on the 5' RACE reads, yielding one entry per CDR3 protein. In the table there are more than 650,000 distinct CDR3 sequences, 12% of which are singletons. This clonotype appeared a few times. Its antigen is not identified. This CDR3 is built from 15 residues. Germline values: CDR1 SGHTA, CDR2 FQGNSA. V shed 3 bases and J 1 base; nucleotides not matched to a gene: 5. The rearrangement uses TRBV7-2 and TRBJ2-5, with 7 bases identical to TRBD2. This receptor was identified in a male donor with ankylosing spondylitis. The sequenced material came from blood, either unsorted or a sorted T cell fraction (not recorded which). The DNA for the CDR3 is TGTGCCAGCAGCTTTAGATGGACTAGCCAAGAGACCCAGTACTTC. The encoded protein is CASSFRWTSQETQYF.